This T cell receptor beta chain was recovered during a study of OX40 agonist ivuxolimab in advanced cancers. The overall study: While on treatment, patients had intravenous ivuxolimab at 0.01 to 10 mg/kg every 2 weeks. The dose-escalation group included hepatocellular carcinoma, melanoma, renal cell carcinoma and head and neck cancer. Age averaged about 60 years (range roughly 23 to 85), and less than 85% were male. Partial responses were seen in three patients, one with hepatocellular carcinoma and two with cutaneous melanoma.

TCRdb's table, derived via immunoSEQ multiplex PCR, lists solely in-frame clones and lacks some. In the table there are roughly 62,000 clones, roughly 84% of which are singletons. Germline CDR1 reads LNHNV; CDR2 reads YYDKDF (reference sequence). Trimming took 1 base from V and 0 from J, leaving 7 bases between them. CDR3 length: 15 amino acids. This clonotype was obtained from an adult with an advanced solid tumor such as melanoma, head and neck, liver or kidney cancer. The chain employs TRBV15 and TRBJ1-5; D remains ambiguous. This material consisted of CD4+ or CD8+ T cells sorted from blood, taken in a trial of the OX40 agonist ivuxolimab. CDR3 coding DNA: TGTGCCACCAGCAGAGGAGGGAATAGCAATCAGCCCCAGCATTTT. Its translation is CATSRGGNSNQPQHF.